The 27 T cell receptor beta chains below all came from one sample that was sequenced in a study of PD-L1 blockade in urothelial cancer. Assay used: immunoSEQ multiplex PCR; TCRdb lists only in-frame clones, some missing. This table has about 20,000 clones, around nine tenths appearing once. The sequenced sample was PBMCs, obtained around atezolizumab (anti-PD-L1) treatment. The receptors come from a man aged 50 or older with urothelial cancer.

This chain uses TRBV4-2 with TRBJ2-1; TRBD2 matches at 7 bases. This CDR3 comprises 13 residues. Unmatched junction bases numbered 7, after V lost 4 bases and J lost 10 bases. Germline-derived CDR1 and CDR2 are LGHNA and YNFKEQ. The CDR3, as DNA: TGTGCCAGCAGCCTATGGGGCGGGGGAGAGCAGTTCTTC. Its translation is CASSLWGGGEQFF.

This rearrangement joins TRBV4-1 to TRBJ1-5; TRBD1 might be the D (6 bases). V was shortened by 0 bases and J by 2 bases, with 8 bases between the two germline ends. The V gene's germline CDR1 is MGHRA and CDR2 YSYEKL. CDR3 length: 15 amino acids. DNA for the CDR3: TGCGCCAGCAGCCAAGACAGGGGACGCAATCAGCCCCAGCATTTT. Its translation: CASSQDRGRNQPQHF.

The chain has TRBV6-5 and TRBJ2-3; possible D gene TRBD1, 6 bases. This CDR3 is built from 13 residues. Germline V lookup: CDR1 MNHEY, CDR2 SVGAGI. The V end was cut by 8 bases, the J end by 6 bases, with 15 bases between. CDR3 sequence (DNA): TGTGCCAGCGGGTGGACAGTTCTTGATACGCAGTATTTT. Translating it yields CASGWTVLDTQYF.

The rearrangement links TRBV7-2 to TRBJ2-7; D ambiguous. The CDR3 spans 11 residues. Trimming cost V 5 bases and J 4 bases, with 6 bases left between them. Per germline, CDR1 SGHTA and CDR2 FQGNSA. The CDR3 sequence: CASSPPYEQYF. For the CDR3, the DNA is TGTGCCAGCAGCCCCCCTTACGAGCAGTACTTC.

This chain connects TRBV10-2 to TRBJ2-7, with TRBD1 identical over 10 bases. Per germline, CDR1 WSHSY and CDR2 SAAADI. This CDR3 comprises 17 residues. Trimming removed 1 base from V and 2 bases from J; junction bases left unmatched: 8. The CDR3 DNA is TGCGCCAGCAGTGAGTGGGGGGTCGGGACAGGGGCCTACGAGCAGTACTTC. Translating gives CASSEWGVGTGAYEQYF.

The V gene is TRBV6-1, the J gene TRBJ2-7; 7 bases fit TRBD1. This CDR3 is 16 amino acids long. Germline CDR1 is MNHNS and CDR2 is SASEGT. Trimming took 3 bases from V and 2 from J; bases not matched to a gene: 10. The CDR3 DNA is TGTGCCAGCAGTGAGGAAGGGACAGAACAAGCCTACGAGCAGTACTTC. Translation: CASSEEGTEQAYEQYF.

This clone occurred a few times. CDR3 nucleotide sequence: TGTGCCAGCAGCGGACAGGGTTACAATGAGCAGTTCTTC. Translated, it gives CASSGQGYNEQFF. The chain is built from TRBV11-2 and TRBJ2-1, with 8 bases aligning to TRBD1. With V trimmed by 5 bases and J by 4 bases, 1 base remained unmatched. Germline loops: CDR1 SGHAT, CDR2 FQNNGV. The CDR3 is made up of 13 amino acids.

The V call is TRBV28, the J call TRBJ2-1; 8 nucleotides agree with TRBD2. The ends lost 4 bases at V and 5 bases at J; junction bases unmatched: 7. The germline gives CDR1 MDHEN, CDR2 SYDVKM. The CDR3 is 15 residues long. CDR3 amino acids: CASSSPGGANNEQFF. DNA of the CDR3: TGTGCCAGCAGTTCCCCCGGGGGGGCCAACAATGAGCAGTTCTTC.

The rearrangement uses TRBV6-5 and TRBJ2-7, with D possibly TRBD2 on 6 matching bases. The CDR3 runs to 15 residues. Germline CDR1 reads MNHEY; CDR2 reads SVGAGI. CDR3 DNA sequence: TGTGCTACGAACAAGAGGCGGGGTCTGACCTACGAGCAGTACTTC. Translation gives CATNKRRGLTYEQYF.

The CDR3 DNA reads as TGTGCCAGCAGTCGGCGGACAGATTATAATTCACCCCTCCACTTT. This translates into CASSRRTDYNSPLHF. The chain carries TRBV27 and TRBJ1-6; D perhaps matches TRBD1 (6 bases). The CDR3 has 15 residues. The V and J ends lost 5 bases and 4 bases respectively, with 12 bases between them. Germline-derived CDR1 and CDR2 are MNHEY and SMNVEV (reference sequence).

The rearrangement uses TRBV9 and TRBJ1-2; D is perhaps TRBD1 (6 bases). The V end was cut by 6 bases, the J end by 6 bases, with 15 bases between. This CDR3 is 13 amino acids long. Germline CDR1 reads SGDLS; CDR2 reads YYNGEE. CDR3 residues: CASTTQGVDGYTF. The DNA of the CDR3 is TGTGCCAGCACCACACAGGGCGTTGATGGCTACACCTTC.

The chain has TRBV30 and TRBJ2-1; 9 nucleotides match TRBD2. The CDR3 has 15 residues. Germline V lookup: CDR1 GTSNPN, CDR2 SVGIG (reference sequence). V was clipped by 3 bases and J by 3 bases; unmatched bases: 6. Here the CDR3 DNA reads TGTGCCTGGAGCCGAGGCGGGGGGGGCTACAATGAGCAGTTCTTC. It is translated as CAWSRGGGGYNEQFF.

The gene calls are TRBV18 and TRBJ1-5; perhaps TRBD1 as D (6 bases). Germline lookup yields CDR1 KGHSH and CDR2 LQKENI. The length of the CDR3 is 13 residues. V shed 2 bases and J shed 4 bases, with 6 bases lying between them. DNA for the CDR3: TGTGCCAGCTCACCAGACAGGAATCAGCCCCAGCATTTT. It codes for CASSPDRNQPQHF.

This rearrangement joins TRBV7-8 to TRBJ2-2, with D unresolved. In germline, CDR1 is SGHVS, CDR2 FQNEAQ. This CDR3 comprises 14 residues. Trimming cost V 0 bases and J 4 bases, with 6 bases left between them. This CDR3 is CASSLARPTGELFF. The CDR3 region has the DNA TGTGCCAGCAGCTTAGCGCGGCCCACCGGGGAGCTGTTTTTT. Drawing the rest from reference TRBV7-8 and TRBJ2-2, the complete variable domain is GAGVSQSPRYKVAKRGQDVALRCDPISGHVSLFWYQQALGQGPEFLTYFQNEAQLDKSGLPSDRFFAERPEGSVSTLKIQRTQQEDSAVYLCASSLARPTGELFFGEGSRLTVL.

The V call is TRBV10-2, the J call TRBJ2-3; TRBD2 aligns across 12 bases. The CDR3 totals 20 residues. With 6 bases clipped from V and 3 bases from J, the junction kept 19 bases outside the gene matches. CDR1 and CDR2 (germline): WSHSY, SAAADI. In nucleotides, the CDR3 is TGCGCCAGCAGACAAATATTTCGGACTAGCGGGATCCAGGGAACAGATACGCAGTATTTT. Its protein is CASRQIFRTSGIQGTDTQYF.

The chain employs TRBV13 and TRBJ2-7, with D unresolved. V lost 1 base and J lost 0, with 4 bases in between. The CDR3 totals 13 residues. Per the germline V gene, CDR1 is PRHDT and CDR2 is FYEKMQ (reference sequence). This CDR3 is CASSLDTSYEQYF. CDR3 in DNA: TGTGCCAGCAGCTTAGACACCTCCTACGAGCAGTACTTC. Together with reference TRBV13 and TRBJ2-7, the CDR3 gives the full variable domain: AAGVIQSPRHLIKEKRETATLKCYPIPRHDTVYWYQQGPGQDPQFLISFYEKMQSDKGSIPDRFSAQQFSDYHSELNMSSLELGDSALYFCASSLDTSYEQYFGPGTRLTVT.

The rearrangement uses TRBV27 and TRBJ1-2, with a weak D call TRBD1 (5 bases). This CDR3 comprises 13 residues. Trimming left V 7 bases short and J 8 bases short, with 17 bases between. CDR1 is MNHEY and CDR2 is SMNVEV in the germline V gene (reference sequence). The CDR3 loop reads CASTAGFHLGYTF. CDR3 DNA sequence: TGTGCCAGCACCGCAGGGTTTCACCTGGGCTACACCTTC.

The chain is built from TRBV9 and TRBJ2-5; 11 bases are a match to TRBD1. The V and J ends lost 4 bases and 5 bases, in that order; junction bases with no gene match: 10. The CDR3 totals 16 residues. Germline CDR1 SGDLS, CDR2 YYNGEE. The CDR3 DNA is TGTGCCAGCAGCCCACGAAGGGGACAGGGGGGCGAGACCCAGTACTTC. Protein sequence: CASSPRRGQGGETQYF.

CDR3 DNA: TGTGCCAGCAGCATTACCGGGACAGGGTTCGGCTACACCTTC. Its protein is CASSITGTGFGYTF. The rearrangement links TRBV9 to TRBJ1-2; TRBD1 aligns across 9 bases. Germline V gene sequence: CDR1 SGDLS, CDR2 YYNGEE. V dropped 4 bases and J dropped 8; count of bases not matched to a gene: 9. The CDR3 contains 14 residues.

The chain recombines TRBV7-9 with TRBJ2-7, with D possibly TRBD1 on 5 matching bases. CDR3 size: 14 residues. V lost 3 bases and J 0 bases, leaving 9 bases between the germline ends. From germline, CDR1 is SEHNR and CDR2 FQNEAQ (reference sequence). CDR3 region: CASSFAGHSYEQYF. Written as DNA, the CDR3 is TGTGCCAGCAGCTTTGCCGGACACTCCTACGAGCAGTACTTC.

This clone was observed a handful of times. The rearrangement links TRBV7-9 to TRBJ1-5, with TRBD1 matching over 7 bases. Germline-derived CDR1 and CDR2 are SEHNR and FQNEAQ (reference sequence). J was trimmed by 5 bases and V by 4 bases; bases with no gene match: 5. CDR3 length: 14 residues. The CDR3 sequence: CASSSDRIYQPQHF. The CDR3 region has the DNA TGTGCCAGCAGCTCGGACAGGATCTATCAGCCCCAGCATTTT.

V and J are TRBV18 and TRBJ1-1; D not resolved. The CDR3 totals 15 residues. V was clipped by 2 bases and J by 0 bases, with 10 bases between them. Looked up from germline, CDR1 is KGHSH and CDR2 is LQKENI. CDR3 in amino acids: CASSPVWRVNTEAFF. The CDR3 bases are TGTGCCAGCTCACCAGTTTGGAGAGTGAACACTGAAGCTTTCTTT.

The DNA of the CDR3 is TGTGCCTGGAGTACGCTCCGGGACAGGCCCTCCTACGAGCAGTACTTC. It specifies CAWSTLRDRPSYEQYF. The V gene is TRBV30, the J gene TRBJ2-7, with TRBD1 matching over 8 bases. The CDR3 runs to 16 residues. V trimming: 2 bases; J trimming: 0 bases; junction bases outside the gene matches: 9. Germline V gene data show CDR1 as GTSNPN and CDR2 as SVGIG (reference sequence).

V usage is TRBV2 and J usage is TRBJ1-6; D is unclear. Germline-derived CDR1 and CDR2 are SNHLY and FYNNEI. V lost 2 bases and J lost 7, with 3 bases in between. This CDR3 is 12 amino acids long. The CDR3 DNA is TGTGCCAGCAGTGAAACAAATTCACCCCTCCACTTT. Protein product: CASSETNSPLHF.

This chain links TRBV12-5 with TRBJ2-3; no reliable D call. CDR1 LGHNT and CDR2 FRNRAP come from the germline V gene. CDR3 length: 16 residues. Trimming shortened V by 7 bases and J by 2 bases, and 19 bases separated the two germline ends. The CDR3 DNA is TGTGCTAGTGCCCCCCTTACGGGTGGTTTCACAGATACGCAGTATTTT. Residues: CASAPLTGGFTDTQYF.

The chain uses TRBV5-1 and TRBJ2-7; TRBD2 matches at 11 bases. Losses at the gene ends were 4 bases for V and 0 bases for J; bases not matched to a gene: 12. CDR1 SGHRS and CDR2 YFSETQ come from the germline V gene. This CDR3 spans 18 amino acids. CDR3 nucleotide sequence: TGCGCCAGCAGCCCTACACTAGCGGGAGCGGGAAGCTCCTACGAGCAGTACTTC. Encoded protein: CASSPTLAGAGSSYEQYF.

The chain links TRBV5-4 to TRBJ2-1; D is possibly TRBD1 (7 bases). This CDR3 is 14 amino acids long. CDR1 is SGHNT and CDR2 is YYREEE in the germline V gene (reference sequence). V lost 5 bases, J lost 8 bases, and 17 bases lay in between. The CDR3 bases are TGTGCCAGCAGTCTGGGACAGCGGAGGGATGAGCAGTTCTTC. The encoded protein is CASSLGQRRDEQFF.